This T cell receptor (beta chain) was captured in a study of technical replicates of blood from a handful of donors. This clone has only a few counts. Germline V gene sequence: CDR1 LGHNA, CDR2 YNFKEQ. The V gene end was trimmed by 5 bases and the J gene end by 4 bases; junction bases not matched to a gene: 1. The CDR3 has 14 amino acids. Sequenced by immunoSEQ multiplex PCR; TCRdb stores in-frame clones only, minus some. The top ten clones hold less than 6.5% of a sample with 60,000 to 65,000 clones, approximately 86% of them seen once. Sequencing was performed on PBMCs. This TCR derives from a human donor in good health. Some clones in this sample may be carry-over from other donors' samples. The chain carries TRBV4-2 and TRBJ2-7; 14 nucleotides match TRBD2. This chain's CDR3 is CASSGTSGRYEQYF. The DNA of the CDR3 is TGTGCCAGCAGCGGGACTAGCGGGAGATACGAGCAGTACTTC.